A selection of T cell receptor beta chains follows, all from one sample in a study of identical twins. Via MiXCR, TCRdb re-called the 5' RACE reads, giving one row per CDR3 protein. This sample yields hundreds of thousands of distinct CDR3 sequences, of which under 9% are seen a single time; approximately 2.1% belongs to the top ten. This same sample was also part of a study on yellow fever vaccine responses in identical twins.

Sequenced material: memory (CD45RO+) T cells sorted from blood. The receptors originated from a young woman in good health. The CDR3 runs from the conserved cysteine through the conserved F or W. Each record gives: J gene, D gene, clone size, V gene, CDR3 protein, CDR3 DNA. The D gene is left open where the match is weak. Expanded clones are given a class, and other clones once, few, many or no size at all.

TRBJ2-2 . . TRBV4-1 CASSQPPGGELFF TGCGCCAGCAGCCAGCCCCCGGGCGGGGAGCTGTTTTTT
TRBJ2-2 TRBD2 few TRBV10-3 CAISDRGRNTGELFF TGTGCCATCAGTGATCGCGGGAGGAACACCGGGGAGCTGTTTTTT
TRBJ1-6 . . TRBV12-3/TRBV12-4 CASTLGQNNSPLHF TGTGCCAGCACCCTAGGACAGAATAATTCACCCCTCCACTTT
TRBJ2-2 . few TRBV12-3/TRBV12-4 CASSLSQTSNTGELFF TGTGCCAGCAGTTTGAGTCAGACCTCGAACACCGGGGAGCTGTTTTTT
TRBJ2-1 TRBD2 . TRBV20-1 CSARGRAGASYNEQFF TGCAGTGCTAGAGGAAGGGCGGGAGCTTCCTACAATGAGCAGTTCTTC
TRBJ1-3 . few TRBV15 CATSHGKPGNTIYF TGTGCCACCTCCCACGGGAAACCTGGAAACACCATATATTTT
TRBJ2-1 TRBD2 many TRBV11-2 CASSSGLGRSYNEQFF TGTGCCAGCAGCTCAGGGCTCGGGAGGTCCTACAATGAGCAGTTCTTC
TRBJ2-1 . many TRBV12-3/TRBV12-4 CASFRGGYNEQFF TGTGCCAGCTTCAGGGGGGGCTACAATGAGCAGTTCTTC
TRBJ2-3 . few TRBV5-5 CASSLASVSDTQYF TGTGCCAGCAGCTTGGCCTCGGTTTCAGATACGCAGTATTTT
TRBJ2-5 TRBD1 . TRBV5-1 CASSFGTGGRETQYF TGCGCCAGCAGCTTTGGGACAGGGGGTCGGGAGACCCAGTACTTC
TRBJ2-6 . few TRBV7-8 CASSPSGQPPSGANVLTF TGTGCCAGCAGCCCCAGTGGGCAACCCCCATCTGGGGCCAACGTCCTGACTTTC
TRBJ2-5 . few TRBV7-7 CASSYRDQETQYF TGTGCCAGCAGCTACAGGGACCAAGAGACCCAGTACTTC
TRBJ2-1 . many TRBV7-8 CASSSRISNEQFF TGTGCCAGCAGCTCCCGCATAAGCAATGAGCAGTTCTTC
TRBJ2-1 TRBD2 . TRBV28 CASSWLAVTSYNEQFF TGTGCCAGCAGTTGGCTAGCGGTTACCTCCTACAATGAGCAGTTCTTC
TRBJ1-2 TRBD1 few TRBV5-4 CASSLTRTGFVLIPGYTF TGTGCCAGCAGCTTGACCCGGACAGGGTTTGTCCTGATTCCTGGCTACACCTTC
TRBJ2-5 . few TRBV5-6 CASSALNSSWETQYF TGTGCCAGCAGTGCCCTCAATTCATCCTGGGAGACCCAGTACTTC
TRBJ2-1 TRBD2 few TRBV20-1 CSAPAGGRAYNEQFF TGCAGTGCCCCAGCCGGCGGGAGGGCCTACAATGAGCAGTTCTTC
TRBJ1-2 . many TRBV10-1 CASSVSGTSGYTF TGCGCCAGCAGTGTTTCGGGGACTTCGGGCTACACCTTC
TRBJ1-4 . . TRBV5-1 CASSLEGHHNEKLFF TGCGCCAGCAGCTTGGAAGGGCACCATAATGAAAAACTGTTTTTT
TRBJ2-1 TRBD2 few TRBV20-1 CSANAGDPYNEQFF TGCAGTGCTAACGCGGGAGACCCCTACAATGAGCAGTTCTTC
TRBJ1-3 . few TRBV7-8 CASSPRWAPGNTIYF TGTGCCAGCAGCCCCCGATGGGCTCCTGGAAACACCATATATTTT
TRBJ2-6 . few TRBV20-1 CSARMGTGANVLTF TGCAGTGCTAGAATGGGGACCGGGGCCAACGTCCTGACTTTC
TRBJ1-1 TRBD1 . TRBV7-9 CASSPLFGVAGGTEAFF TGTGCCAGCAGCCCCCTGTTCGGGGTAGCAGGGGGCACTGAAGCTTTCTTT
TRBJ2-1 . . TRBV11-2 CASSLDRLAARGNEQFF TGTGCCAGCAGCTTAGATCGGTTAGCGGCCCGAGGAAATGAGCAGTTCTTC
TRBJ2-7 . many TRBV3-1 CASSQDMDEQYF TGTGCCAGCAGCCAAGATATGGACGAGCAGTACTTC
TRBJ2-1 . . TRBV7-3 CASSQPGANEQFF TGTGCCAGCAGCCAACCTGGCGCCAATGAGCAGTTCTTC
TRBJ1-2 . few TRBV20-1 CSARTVSNYGYTF TGCAGTGCTAGGACAGTTTCTAACTATGGCTACACCTTC
TRBJ2-3 TRBD2 few TRBV4-1 CASSQPTSGSADTQYF TGCGCCAGCAGCCAACCGACTAGCGGGAGTGCAGATACGCAGTATTTT
TRBJ2-1 TRBD1 . TRBV20-1 CSAREGEGARYNEQFF TGCAGTGCTAGGGAAGGAGAGGGGGCGCGCTACAATGAGCAGTTCTTC
TRBJ1-1 . few TRBV5-4 CASSLSGFATEAFF TGTGCCAGCAGCTTGAGTGGGTTTGCCACTGAAGCTTTCTTT
TRBJ2-7 . . TRBV20-1 CSAPRSGFDEQYF TGCAGTGCTCCTCGATCAGGGTTCGACGAGCAGTACTTC
TRBJ1-3 . few TRBV29-1 CSVEEQPGNTIYF TGCAGCGTTGAGGAACAGCCCGGAAACACCATATATTTT
TRBJ2-1 . . TRBV3-1 CASSQPISSYNEQFF TGTGCCAGCAGCCAACCAATTTCCTCCTACAATGAGCAGTTCTTC
TRBJ1-2 . few TRBV6-1 CASSEVGEYGYTF TGTGCCAGCAGTGAAGTGGGGGAGTATGGCTACACCTTC
TRBJ1-6 . many TRBV9 CASSAHLSSYNSPLHF TGTGCCAGCAGCGCCCACTTGAGCTCCTATAATTCACCCCTCCACTTT
TRBJ2-1 . . TRBV2 CASSDLAVYNEQFF TGTGCCAGCAGTGATTTAGCGGTATACAATGAGCAGTTCTTC
TRBJ2-1 TRBD2 . TRBV11-2 CASAPGTSGSINEQFF TGTGCCAGCGCTCCCGGGACTAGCGGGAGTATAAATGAGCAGTTCTTC
TRBJ2-4 . many TRBV7-2 CASTLARIAKNIQYF TGTGCCAGCACCCTAGCACGGATAGCCAAAAACATTCAGTACTTC
TRBJ1-1 TRBD1 many TRBV20-1 CSARETGRETEAFF TGCAGTGCTAGAGAGACAGGGCGGGAAACTGAAGCTTTCTTT
TRBJ2-1 . many TRBV24-1 CATMSGPPYNEQFF TGTGCCACCATGAGCGGTCCACCCTACAATGAGCAGTTCTTC
TRBJ2-3 . many TRBV9 CASSLSGPHTDTQYF TGTGCCAGCAGCCTTAGCGGCCCGCACACAGATACGCAGTATTTT
TRBJ1-2 . many TRBV12-3/TRBV12-4 CASSLGENYGYTF TGTGCCAGCAGTTTGGGGGAAAACTATGGCTACACCTTC
TRBJ1-1 . . TRBV12-3/TRBV12-4 CASSLLQTEAFF TGTGCCAGCAGTTTGTTACAGACAGAAGCTTTCTTT
TRBJ2-2 . . TRBV4-2 CASSQDLAIETGELFF TGTGCCAGCAGCCAAGATCTAGCGATTGAGACCGGGGAGCTGTTTTTT
TRBJ2-3 TRBD2 few TRBV10-3 CAISDGLAGTDTQYF TGTGCCATCAGTGATGGACTAGCGGGCACAGATACGCAGTATTTT
TRBJ2-1 TRBD2 . TRBV4-1 CASSHPSGGSEFF TGCGCCAGCAGCCACCCGAGCGGGGGGTCCGAGTTCTTC
TRBJ2-3 TRBD1 many TRBV12-3/TRBV12-4 CASSPGTGVSTDTQYF TGTGCCAGCAGTCCGGGGACAGGGGTTAGCACAGATACGCAGTATTTT
TRBJ2-7 . few TRBV5-1 CASSLGSGLGEQYF TGCGCCAGCAGCTTGGGGTCAGGGTTGGGAGAGCAGTACTTC
TRBJ2-1 TRBD1 many TRBV12-3/TRBV12-4 CASTLMGTGINEQFF TGTGCCAGCACCCTTATGGGGACAGGGATCAATGAGCAGTTCTTC
TRBJ2-1 . many TRBV20-1 CSARDGGLGYNEQFF TGCAGTGCTAGAGATGGGGGGTTAGGCTACAATGAGCAGTTCTTC
TRBJ2-5 . . TRBV4-1 CASSLRDLETQYF TGCGCCAGCAGCCTGCGGGATCTCGAGACCCAGTACTTC
TRBJ1-5 . many TRBV24-1 CATSGQANQPQHF TGTGCCACCAGTGGACAGGCCAATCAGCCCCAGCATTTT
TRBJ2-1 TRBD1 few TRBV7-9 CASSYVTGGNEQFF TGTGCCAGCAGCTATGTGACAGGGGGGAATGAGCAGTTCTTC
TRBJ2-3 . many TRBV27 CASSAKGFGTQYF TGTGCCAGCAGTGCCAAGGGGTTCGGTACGCAGTATTTT